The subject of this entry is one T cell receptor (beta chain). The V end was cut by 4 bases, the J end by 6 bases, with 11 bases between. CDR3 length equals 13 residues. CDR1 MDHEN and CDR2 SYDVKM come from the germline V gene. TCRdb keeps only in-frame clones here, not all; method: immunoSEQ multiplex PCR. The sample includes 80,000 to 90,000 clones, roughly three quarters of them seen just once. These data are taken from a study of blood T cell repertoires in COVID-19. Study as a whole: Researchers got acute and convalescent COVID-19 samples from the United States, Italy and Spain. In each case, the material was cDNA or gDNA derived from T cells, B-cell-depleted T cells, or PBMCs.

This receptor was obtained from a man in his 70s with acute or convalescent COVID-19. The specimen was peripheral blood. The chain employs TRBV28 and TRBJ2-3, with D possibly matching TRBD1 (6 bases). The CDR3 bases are TGTGCCAGCAGTTCCGGACAGTTGGATACGCAGTATTTT. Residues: CASSSGQLDTQYF.